The 8 T cell receptor beta chains given below trace back to one sample, sequenced in a study of cytomegalovirus exposure and HLA in healthy donors (dated 2017 in TCRdb). Receptors were amplified or captured by the immunoSEQ multiplex PCR assay. For the multiplex PCR, a mixture combining 60 forward primers for TCR Vbeta segments and 13 reverse primers for TCR Jbeta segments was used. TCRdb re-hosts the immuneACCESS table, in-frame sequences only. Its copies lack some clones; in the studies checked, an unresolved V gene accounts for under half of them, and the cause for the rest is not known. Recorded for this sample are 150,000 to 200,000 clones; about 70% of them occurred a single time. Approximately 2% of the sample is taken by the ten largest. The sequenced sample was PBMCs. Source of these receptors: a woman aged 25 to 39 in good health and CMV-seronegative.

This rearrangement joins TRBV5-1 to TRBJ2-3; 10 bases match TRBD2. Germline CDR1 is SGHRS and CDR2 is YFSETQ. V was clipped by 4 bases and J by 5 bases; unmatched bases: 7. The CDR3 extends over 15 amino acids. The CDR3 loop reads CASSESSGGVDTQYF. The CDR3 region has the DNA TGCGCCAGCAGCGAGTCTAGCGGGGGAGTAGATACGCAGTATTTT.

J is TRBJ1-5 and V is TRBV10-3; D remains unclear. Trimming took 3 bases from V and 0 from J, leaving 9 bases between them. The length of the CDR3 is 15 residues. Germline V gene data show CDR1 as ENHRY and CDR2 as SYGVKD. The CDR3 protein is CAISDGVSSNQPQHF. CDR3 nucleotides: TGTGCCATCAGTGACGGAGTCTCTAGCAATCAGCCCCAGCATTTT.

This chain uses TRBV19 with TRBJ1-1, with 7 bases matching TRBD1. CDR1 is LNHDA, CDR2 SQIVND, per germline (reference sequence). This CDR3 has 14 amino acids. Trimming took 7 bases from V and 9 from J; bases not matched to a gene: 14. The CDR3 sequence is CASIPTGLNGKAFF. DNA of the CDR3: TGTGCCAGTATCCCGACAGGGCTAAACGGGAAAGCTTTCTTT.

This chain joins TRBV5-4 and TRBJ1-5; D is unresolved. The CDR3 is made up of 12 amino acids. V lost 4 bases, J lost 4 bases, and 6 bases lay in between. CDR1 and CDR2 (germline): SGHNT, YYREEE (reference sequence). This CDR3 reads CASSRENQPQHF. Written as DNA, the CDR3 is TGTGCCAGCAGCCGAGAAAATCAGCCCCAGCATTTT.

The gene calls are TRBV11-2 and TRBJ2-7; TRBD1 is a possible D gene (5 bases). CDR1 is SGHAT and CDR2 is FQNNGV in the germline V gene. The V end was cut by 6 bases, the J end by 1 base, with 16 bases between. There are 15 residues in the CDR3. CDR3 loop: CASSRHRPISYEQYF. The CDR3 DNA reads as TGTGCCAGCAGTCGCCACAGGCCTATTTCCTACGAGCAGTACTTC.

This clone was detected a few times. The genes are TRBV29-1 and TRBJ1-4, with D unresolved. This CDR3 region has 13 residues. V was trimmed by 4 bases and J by 0 bases, leaving 6 bases between them. The germline gives CDR1 SQVTM, CDR2 ANQGSEA. The CDR3 DNA reads TGCAGCGTTGGGAGAGCAACTAATGAAAAACTGTTTTTT. Protein: CSVGRATNEKLFF.

The chain carries TRBV6-5 and TRBJ2-2; 7 bases align to TRBD1. The germline CDR1 and CDR2 sequences are MNHEY and SVGAGI. The CDR3 spans 13 residues. The ends lost 1 base at V and 7 bases at J; junction bases unmatched: 0. The CDR3 here is CASSYWTGGELFF. In nucleotides, the CDR3 is TGTGCCAGCAGTTACTGGACAGGCGGGGAGCTGTTTTTT.

The chain uses TRBV27 and TRBJ2-7, with TRBD2 matching 9 bases. The germline V gene encodes CDR1 MNHEY and CDR2 SMNVEV (reference sequence). The V segment lost 4 bases and the J segment 0 bases; nucleotides outside the gene matches: 1. The CDR3 has 14 amino acids. CDR3 in DNA: TGTGCCAGCAGTTGGACTAGCGACTCCTACGAGCAGTACTTC. This translates into CASSWTSDSYEQYF.